Following are 20 T cell receptor beta chains from one sample sequenced in a study of T cells in Graves' hyperthyroidism and ophthalmopathy. Researchers amplified the TCR beta CDR3 regions from RNA transcripts. The HTBI primer set was used in a first-round RT-PCR of the TCR CDR3. TCRdb recomputed calls from the multiplex PCR reads with MiXCR, one row per CDR3 protein. The repertoire holds about half a million distinct CDR3 sequences, less than 25% seen once, with around 11% in the top ten. Sequencing used blood. The origin of the receptors is a woman in her twenties or thirties with Graves' ophthalmopathy.

This chain uses TRBV6-2 or TRBV6-3 with TRBJ1-2, with 7 nucleotides matching TRBD1. With V trimmed by 6 bases and J by 4 bases, 5 bases remained unmatched. Germline V gives CDR1 MNHEY, CDR2 SVGEGT. The CDR3 totals 13 residues. For the CDR3, the DNA is TGTGCCAGCAGGATTGACAGGGTCTATGGCTACACCTTC. Translating gives CASRIDRVYGYTF.

This clonotype was detected a few times. The chain recombines TRBV11-2 with TRBJ2-4; 14 nucleotides agree with TRBD2. The CDR3 sequence is 18 residues long. Germline trimming cut 2 bases from V and 5 bases from J; bases unmatched to any gene: 8. Germline assignment: CDR1 SGHAT and CDR2 FQNNGV. CDR3 sequence: CASSLRGLAGGGENIQYF. CDR3 DNA: TGTGCCAGCAGCTTAAGAGGACTAGCGGGAGGTGGAGAAAACATTCAGTACTTC.

Points on this clonotype: This may arise from a read error, as a much more abundant clone is one base away. CDR3 DNA: TGTGCCAGCAGTTACGGAATAGTAGGGGGCCAAGAGACCAAGTACTTC. Encoded protein: CASSYGIVGGQETKYF. The chain carries TRBV6-2 or TRBV6-3 and TRBJ2-5; TRBD1 matches at 7 bases. The length of the CDR3 is 16 residues. Per germline, CDR1 MNHEY and CDR2 SVGEGT.

In this sample, this clonotype turned up many times. The chain links TRBV6-5 to TRBJ1-3; a possible D gene is TRBD1 (5 bases). V was pared by 0 bases and J by 4 bases, with 7 bases between. Germline CDR1 and CDR2: MNHEY and SVGAGI. The CDR3 has 14 residues. CDR3 loop: CASSYSQGGNTIYF. The CDR3 DNA follows: TGTGCCAGCAGTTACTCGCAGGGAGGAAACACCATATATTTT.

This chain uses TRBV6-1 with TRBJ1-2; tentative D call: TRBD1 (5 bases). This CDR3 contains 12 residues. The ends were cut back, 6 bases at V and 8 bases at J, with 13 bases in the middle. From germline, CDR1 is MNHNS and CDR2 SASEGT. CDR3 bases: TGTGCCAGCAGAAGGGACCGTGAAGGCTACACCTTC. Protein: CASRRDREGYTF.

This clonotype came up many times. This chain uses TRBV28 with TRBJ2-5, with D possibly being TRBD2 (6 bases). Germline V gives CDR1 MDHEN, CDR2 SYDVKM. The CDR3 is 15 amino acids. V was pared by 5 bases and J by 5 bases, with 18 bases between. Here the CDR3 DNA reads TGTGCCAGCAGTCCAACACTAGCATCTGGGGAGACCCAGTACTTC. As protein: CASSPTLASGETQYF.

This clonotype was counted many times. This chain uses TRBV18 with TRBJ1-1; D remains unclear. V lost 6 bases and J 3 bases, leaving 14 bases between the germline ends. CDR1 is KGHSH and CDR2 is LQKENI in the germline V gene. The CDR3 has 14 residues. CDR3 protein: CASSRGGRDTEAFF. The CDR3 nucleotides are TGTGCCAGCTCCCGGGGAGGGCGAGACACTGAAGCTTTCTTT.

This clonotype was counted many times. The V and J genes are TRBV5-1 and TRBJ2-7, with D perhaps TRBD1 (6 bases). CDR3 length: 14 amino acids. The V gene's germline CDR1 is SGHRS and CDR2 YFSETQ. V was clipped by 2 bases and J by 3 bases, with 12 bases between them. The CDR3: CASSLVPGDYEQYF. The CDR3 DNA sequence: TGCGCCAGCAGCTTAGTCCCAGGGGACTACGAGCAGTACTTC.

This clonotype was counted ten times or more. The V gene is TRBV29-1, the J gene TRBJ2-2, with D tentatively TRBD1 (6 bases). Trimming stripped 7 bases from V and 6 bases from J, with 15 bases between. Germline lookup yields CDR1 SQVTM and CDR2 ANQGSEA. CDR3 length: 13 residues. For the CDR3, the DNA is TGCAGCGGCAATACAGGGTTGGCCGGGGAGCTGTTTTTT. This encodes CSGNTGLAGELFF.

This rearrangement joins TRBV19 to TRBJ1-5; perhaps TRBD1 as D (6 bases). The V end lost 5 bases, the J end lost 7 bases, and 15 bases lay between the germline ends. Germline assignment: CDR1 LNHDA and CDR2 SQIVND (reference sequence). CDR3 size: 14 residues. The CDR3 is CASSDQGRRQPQHF. DNA of the CDR3: TGTGCCAGTAGTGATCAGGGGCGACGCCAGCCCCAGCATTTT.

This clonotype appeared many times. The V gene is TRBV19, the J gene TRBJ1-5; tentative D call: TRBD1 (5 bases). The germline V gene has CDR1 LNHDA and CDR2 SQIVND (reference sequence). The V end was cut by 3 bases, the J end by 5 bases, with 11 bases between. The CDR3 runs 14 residues. CDR3 nucleotides: TGTGCCAGTAGTATCAGGGTAGGCGATCAGCCCCAGCATTTT. Protein: CASSIRVGDQPQHF.

This clonotype was detected many times. J is TRBJ1-2 and V is TRBV9, with 8 bases fitting TRBD1. Germline CDR1 and CDR2: SGDLS and YYNGEE. The CDR3 extends over 15 amino acids. With V trimmed by 3 bases and J by 8 bases, 12 bases remained unmatched. CDR3 loop: CASSAEGQAGWGYTF. CDR3 nucleotides: TGTGCCAGCAGCGCAGAGGGACAGGCAGGCTGGGGCTACACCTTC.

Only a few counts were recorded for this clonotype. This chain links TRBV7-2 with TRBJ2-7, with D tentatively TRBD1 (6 bases). The length of the CDR3 is 14 residues. V was shortened by 2 bases and J by 5 bases, with 13 bases between the two germline ends. CDR1 is SGHTA and CDR2 is FQGNSA in the germline V gene. CDR3 region: CASSLQGTIDEQYF. In DNA form, the CDR3 reads TGTGCCAGCAGCTTACAGGGGACGATCGACGAGCAGTACTTC.

The V call is TRBV2, the J call TRBJ1-2, with D perhaps matching TRBD1 (6 bases). V lost 0 bases and J 0 bases, leaving 14 bases between the germline ends. CDR3 length: 17 residues. Germline V CDR1 and CDR2: SNHLY, FYNNEI. In nucleotides, the CDR3 is TGTGCCAGCAGTGAAGCGCGGACAGCAGTTGCTAACTATGGCTACACCTTC. Residues: CASSEARTAVANYGYTF.

Concerning this clonotype itself: Since a much larger clone is just one base distant, this may be a read error. This sequence joins TRBV6-2 or TRBV6-3 and TRBJ1-1, with 8 bases matching TRBD1. J was trimmed by 7 bases and V by 10 bases; bases with no gene match: 14. CDR3 length equals 14 residues. Looked up from germline, CDR1 is MNHEY and CDR2 is SVGEGT. CDR3 residues: CATGQVHADIEAFF. CDR3 nucleotides: TGTGCCACGGGACAGGTTCACGCCGATATTGAAGCTTTCTTT.

V usage is TRBV12-3 or TRBV12-4 and J usage is TRBJ2-4, with 8 bases fitting TRBD1. The CDR3 consists of 14 residues. Unmatched junction bases numbered 6, after V lost 7 bases and J lost 4 bases. CDR3 region: CASTTGQAKNIQYF. The CDR3 DNA follows: TGTGCCAGCACCACGGGACAGGCGAAAAACATTCAGTACTTC.

This clonotype was detected ten times or more. The chain has TRBV19 and TRBJ1-5; 9 bases are a match to TRBD1. The V gene's germline CDR1 is LNHDA and CDR2 SQIVND (reference sequence). The junction had 13 bases not matched to a gene; V was cut back by 7 bases and J by 0 bases. CDR3 size: 18 residues. The CDR3 nucleotides read TGTGCCAGTACCCTCGGAGGGACAGGGCAGTATAGCAATCAGCCCCAGCATTTT. Protein product: CASTLGGTGQYSNQPQHF.

This clonotype appeared many times. The V and J genes are TRBV12-3 or TRBV12-4 and TRBJ1-1; D gene ambiguous. This CDR3 contains 12 residues. Trimming took off 3 bases at V and 1 base at J, with 3 bases between the two ends. CDR3 bases: TGTGCCAGCAGTTTGGAGAACACTGAAGCTTTCTTT. This codes for CASSLENTEAFF.

This clonotype was observed many times. At one of its ends the junction is not consistent with the germline gene, which may arise from a read error. The chain couples TRBV24-1 to TRBJ1-2, with TRBD1 matching over 7 bases. CDR3 length: 14 residues. Germline V gives CDR1 KGHDR, CDR2 SFDVKD. CDR3: CATSDPTGLYGHTF. The CDR3 bases are TGTGCCACCAGTGACCCGACAGGGTTGTATGGCCACACCTTC.

The sample holds a few counts of this clonotype. V gene TRBV5-1 combines with J gene TRBJ2-6, with D possibly being TRBD1 (5 bases). The CDR3 consists of 18 residues. Germline V lookup: CDR1 SGHRS, CDR2 YFSETQ. V lost 3 bases, J lost 2 bases, and 18 bases lay in between. The CDR3 spells CASSSQGISPPGANVLTF. CDR3 coding DNA: TGCGCCAGCAGCTCTCAGGGTATCTCCCCCCCTGGGGCCAACGTCCTGACTTTC.